The T cell receptor beta chain described here comes from a study of T cell responses to AZD1222 COVID-19 vaccine. Using immunoSEQ multiplex PCR, the repertoire was profiled, and TCRdb retains in-frame clones only, with some absent. In the table there are roughly 150,000 clones, over 70% of which are singletons. The CDR3 extends over 15 amino acids. V gave up 6 bases and J gave up 8 bases; unmatched junction bases: 7. Looked up from germline, CDR1 is SGHAT and CDR2 is FQNNGV. The sequencing here drew on peripheral blood, taken 28 days after the second AZD1222 dose. This TCR came from an adult who received the AZD1222 COVID-19 vaccine. The chain has TRBV11-2 and TRBJ1-6, with 10 bases lining up with TRBD1. This chain's CDR3 is CASRLTGGADSPLHF. For the CDR3, the DNA is TGTGCCAGCAGGCTGACAGGGGGCGCGGATTCACCCCTCCACTTT. Supplemented by reference TRBV11-2 and TRBJ1-6, the full variable domain reads EAGVAQSPRYKIIEKRQSVAFWCNPISGHATLYWYQQILGQGPKLLIQFQNNGVVDDSQLPKDRFSAERLKGVDSTLKIQPAKLEDSAVYLCASRLTGGADSPLHFGNGTRLTVT.